This entry lists 13 T cell receptor beta chains sequenced from one sample in a study of shared clonotypes between healthy human individuals. Data came from immunoSEQ multiplex PCR; TCRdb stores just in-frame clones and leaves some out. The sample shows hundreds of thousands of clones, 60% to 75% of them seen only once. The sample was memory CD4+ T cells sorted from blood. Specified subset: CD45RA-negative fraction. These receptors originate from a woman aged 30 to 39 in good health.

Concerning this clone: This likely reflects a read error, since a far larger clone is one base away. The sample carries other DNA sequences with the same CDR3. The genes are TRBV29-1 and TRBJ1-5, with a weak D call TRBD1 (5 bases). This CDR3 is 15 amino acids long. Germline V gene lookup returns CDR1 SQVTM and CDR2 ANQGSEA. In DNA, the CDR3 is TGCAGCGTCAGCGAGGGACTTTTGGGGAATCAGCCTCAGCATTTT. It specifies CSVSEGLLGNQPQHF.

In this sample, this clone turned up a few times. The chain uses TRBV25-1 and TRBJ2-1; 9 positions match TRBD2. V was pared by 7 bases and J by 6 bases, with 7 bases of the junction left unmatched. This CDR3 region has 14 residues. From germline, CDR1 is MGHDK and CDR2 SYGVNS. CDR3 loop: CASTPGLAGNEQFF. CDR3 DNA: TGTGCCAGCACTCCGGGACTAGCAGGCAATGAGCAGTTCTTC.

The chain has TRBV5-1 and TRBJ2-5; no reliable D call. The CDR3 extends over 14 amino acids. The V end lost 2 bases, the J end lost 1 base, and 9 bases lay between the germline ends. Germline values: CDR1 SGHRS, CDR2 YFSETQ. CDR3 loop: CASSLDGFQETQYF. The CDR3 DNA is TGCGCCAGCAGCTTAGACGGATTCCAAGAGACCCAGTACTTC.

The J gene is TRBJ2-7, the V gene TRBV28; the D gene is possibly TRBD2 (6 bases). Trimming left V 5 bases short and J 0 bases short, with 14 bases between. CDR1 and CDR2 (germline): MDHEN, SYDVKM. The CDR3 sequence is 15 residues long. The CDR3 sequence: CASSPHSGNSYEQYF. The CDR3 DNA reads TGTGCCAGCAGTCCACATAGCGGAAACTCCTACGAGCAGTACTTC.

The rearrangement joins TRBV21-1 to TRBJ1-3. TRBV21-1 is a pseudogene. The CDR3 sequence is 17 residues long. The CDR3 here is CASSKTIGGRSGNTIYF. The CDR3 DNA is TGTGCCAGCAGCAAAACGATCGGAGGGCGTAGTGGAAACACCATATATTTT.

The rearrangement links TRBV6-5 to TRBJ2-2; no clear D. Germline V gene sequence: CDR1 MNHEY, CDR2 SVGAGI. V gave up 2 bases and J gave up 6 bases, with 10 bases separating them. This CDR3 is built from 14 residues. Here the CDR3 reads CASSYGPDSGELFF. CDR3 coding DNA: TGTGCCAGCAGTTACGGGCCCGACTCCGGGGAGCTGTTTTTT.

Here the CDR3 reads CASSPQGETQYF. The CDR3 coding sequence is TGTGCCAGCAGCCCACAGGGTGAGACCCAGTACTTC. The J gene is TRBJ2-5, the V gene TRBV4-2; perhaps TRBD1 as D (6 bases). The CDR3 covers 12 residues. The V end was cut by 4 bases, the J end by 5 bases, with 8 bases between. The germline V gene has CDR1 LGHNA and CDR2 YNFKEQ.

The chain joins TRBV5-4 to TRBJ1-3; D unclear. This CDR3 region has 14 residues. From germline, CDR1 is SGHNT and CDR2 YYREEE (reference sequence). V lost 0 bases and J 2 bases, leaving 6 bases between the germline ends. CDR3: CASSLGPTGNTIYF. The CDR3 DNA reads as TGTGCCAGCAGCTTGGGCCCTACTGGAAACACCATATATTTT.

CDR3 DNA sequence: TGTGCCAGCTCACCACCGGGACTGAGCACAGATACGCAGTATTTT. Amino acid sequence: CASSPPGLSTDTQYF. V gene TRBV18 combines with J gene TRBJ2-3, with a weak D call TRBD2 (6 bases). V was trimmed by 0 bases and J by 0 bases, leaving 7 bases between them. CDR1 and CDR2 from the germline V gene are KGHSH and LQKENI. The CDR3 totals 15 residues.

The chain couples TRBV28 to TRBJ2-6; D is uncertain. The CDR3 covers 15 residues. Trimming pared 5 bases from V and 0 bases from J, leaving 8 bases between. The germline V gene encodes CDR1 MDHEN and CDR2 SYDVKM. The DNA of the CDR3 is TGTGCCAGCAGTGAACGGCTCTCTGGGGCCAACGTCCTGACTTTC. Its protein product is CASSERLSGANVLTF.

The chain is built from TRBV4-1 and TRBJ2-2, with 8 bases aligning to TRBD2. J was trimmed by 4 bases and V by 4 bases; bases with no gene match: 11. Germline V gene lookup returns CDR1 MGHRA and CDR2 YSYEKL. The CDR3 is 17 residues long. The CDR3 DNA follows: TGCGCCAGCAGCCCCGACCCCAGGGGACTAGGCACCGGGGAGCTGTTTTTT. Translating gives CASSPDPRGLGTGELFF.

In this sample, this clone turned up once. CDR3 protein: CSVEVLVPDTQYF. CDR3 bases: TGCAGCGTTGAAGTTCTCGTTCCAGATACGCAGTATTTT. The chain carries TRBV29-1 and TRBJ2-3; no reliable D call. Trimming removed 1 base from V and 4 bases from J, with 9 bases in between. The CDR3 runs 13 residues. The V gene's germline CDR1 is SQVTM and CDR2 ANQGSEA.

The sample holds a few counts of this clone. CDR3 in amino acids: CASSLRTDNYGYTF. In nucleotides, the CDR3 is TGTGCCAGCAGCTTGAGGACAGATAACTATGGCTACACCTTC. The chain employs TRBV5-6 and TRBJ1-2, with D possibly matching TRBD1 (6 bases). Trimming cost V 1 base and J 1 base, with 8 bases left between them. The CDR3 is 14 residues long. CDR1 is SGHDT, CDR2 YYEEEE, per germline.